These 15 T cell receptor beta chains were all obtained from the same sample, sequenced in a study of cytotoxic CD8 clonotypes in ibrutinib-treated CLL. Produced via immunoSEQ multiplex PCR; TCRdb's table is partial and in-frame only. In the table there are some 150,000 clones, roughly 77% of which are singletons. Sequences were derived from PBMCs, sampled after 12 months of ibrutinib treatment. These receptors came from a human donor with chronic lymphocytic leukemia.

The chain joins TRBV6-7 to TRBJ2-7; no clear D. TRBV6-7 is recorded as an ORF, its role being uncertain. V was clipped by 0 bases and J by 7 bases, with 13 bases between them. CDR3 size: 14 residues. This CDR3 is CASSYSGYLGEQYF. The CDR3 DNA is TGTGCCAGCAGTTACTCGGGCTACCTAGGAGAGCAGTACTTC.

This chain joins TRBV28 and TRBJ2-5; 11 bases line up with TRBD2. Unmatched junction bases numbered 13, after V lost 7 bases and J lost 9 bases. In germline, CDR1 is MDHEN, CDR2 SYDVKM. This CDR3 is 15 amino acids long. DNA of the CDR3: TGTGCCAGCAAGACGTCGGGGACTAGCGGTTTGTCCCAGTACTTC. Its translation is CASKTSGTSGLSQYF. The variable domain in full, with the rest retrieved from reference TRBV28 and TRBJ2-5, is DVKVTQSSRYLVKRTGEKVFLECVQDMDHENMFWYRQDPGLGLRLIYFSYDVKMKEKGDIPEGYSVSREKKERFSLILESASTNQTSMYLCASKTSGTSGLSQYFGPGTRLLVL.

The chain combines TRBV7-9 with TRBJ1-1; D not certain. The V and J ends lost 3 bases and 2 bases respectively, with 7 bases between them. Germline CDR1 reads SEHNR; CDR2 reads FQNEAQ (reference sequence). The CDR3 is made up of 13 amino acids. In DNA form, the CDR3 reads TGTGCCAGCAGCTTCCAGCAAAACACTGAAGCTTTCTTT. Translated: CASSFQQNTEAFF.

The chain combines TRBV5-1 with TRBJ1-2, with D perhaps TRBD1 (6 bases). The germline CDR1 and CDR2 sequences are SGHRS and YFSETQ. The CDR3 is 15 residues long. The V end lost 0 bases, the J end lost 3 bases, and 12 bases lay between the germline ends. The CDR3 region has the DNA TGCGCCAGCAGCTTGGCCCCGGGGGGCGACTATGGCTACACCTTC. Protein: CASSLAPGGDYGYTF.

DNA of the CDR3: TGTGCCAGCAGCTTAGGAGGCGTCAACTATGGCTACACCTTC. It yields the protein CASSLGGVNYGYTF. The chain is built from TRBV11-2 and TRBJ1-2; D is unresolved. V lost 1 base to trimming and J lost 2 bases, with 8 bases between them. CDR1 SGHAT and CDR2 FQNNGV come from the germline V gene. The length of the CDR3 is 14 residues.

V gene TRBV15 combines with J gene TRBJ1-1; D is undetermined. Germline V gene lookup returns CDR1 LNHNV and CDR2 YYDKDF (reference sequence). The CDR3 runs 14 residues. Trimming removed 0 bases at V and 4 bases at J, with 9 bases between. This CDR3 is CATSREPSGTEAFF. The CDR3 region has the DNA TGTGCCACCAGCAGAGAACCATCAGGCACTGAAGCTTTCTTT.

This clone was counted only a few times. The chain uses TRBV27 and TRBJ1-6, with 7 nucleotides matching TRBD1. Trimming took 2 bases from V and 9 from J; bases not matched to a gene: 7. The CDR3 is 15 amino acids. The germline V gene encodes CDR1 MNHEY and CDR2 SMNVEV (reference sequence). CDR3 in DNA: TGTGCCAGCAGTTTAGGGTGGGACAGAGCTTCACCCCTCCACTTT. It yields the protein CASSLGWDRASPLHF.

This chain uses TRBV2 with TRBJ2-1, with TRBD2 matching 11 bases. There are 14 residues in the CDR3. Germline CDR1 SNHLY, CDR2 FYNNEI. J gave up 10 bases and V 4 bases, and 6 bases lay outside the gene matches. The CDR3 DNA follows: TGTGCCAGCAGTGGGACTAGCGGGTCCCCCGAGCAGTTCTTC. Residues: CASSGTSGSPEQFF.

This clone showed up just once. This sequence joins TRBV4-2 and TRBJ2-7; 7 bases are shared with TRBD2. The CDR3 covers 15 residues. Trimming removed 3 bases from V and 2 bases from J; junction bases left unmatched: 7. Germline CDR1 is LGHNA and CDR2 is YNFKEQ. This CDR3 reads CASSHHGGGPYEQYF. CDR3 DNA: TGTGCCAGCAGCCACCATGGGGGAGGGCCCTACGAGCAGTACTTC.

The rearrangement joins TRBV28 to TRBJ2-7; TRBD1 is a possible D gene (5 bases). The CDR3 length is 13 residues. Looked up from germline, CDR1 is MDHEN and CDR2 is SYDVKM. The ends were cut back, 5 bases at V and 5 bases at J, with 13 bases in the middle. The CDR3, as DNA: TGTGCCAGCAGTCCCAGGGTAGAGGACGAGCAGTACTTC. Its translation: CASSPRVEDEQYF.

The CDR3 here is CASRRDTYNEQFF. CDR3 nucleotides: TGTGCCAGCAGACGGGACACCTACAATGAGCAGTTCTTC. The chain links TRBV6-1 to TRBJ2-1; D is perhaps TRBD1 (6 bases). V gave up 6 bases and J gave up 2 bases, with 8 bases separating them. Germline CDR1 and CDR2: MNHNS and SASEGT. The CDR3 extends over 13 amino acids.

V usage is TRBV7-6 and J usage is TRBJ2-5; D uncertain. CDR3 size: 12 residues. V lost 2 bases and J lost 4, with 5 bases in between. Germline loops: CDR1 SGHVS, CDR2 FNYEAQ. The CDR3 protein is CASSLTRETQYF. The DNA for the CDR3 is TGTGCCAGCAGCTTAACCCGAGAGACCCAGTACTTC.

The V and J genes are TRBV27 and TRBJ1-2, with D maybe TRBD1 (6 bases). This CDR3 comprises 14 residues. Trimming cost V 6 bases and J 5 bases, with 16 bases left between them. The V gene's germline CDR1 is MNHEY and CDR2 SMNVEV (reference sequence). The CDR3 DNA is TGTGCCAGCAGAGGGGGGGGAGCAGGGTATGGCTACACCTTC. Translated: CASRGGGAGYGYTF.

This clone has only one observation. This chain links TRBV10-3 with TRBJ1-3, with a tentative D call TRBD1 (5 bases). V was clipped by 0 bases and J by 0 bases, with 6 bases between them. The length of the CDR3 is 15 residues. Germline V gene lookup returns CDR1 ENHRY and CDR2 SYGVKD. CDR3 residues: CAISESGGSGNTIYF. In DNA, the CDR3 is TGTGCCATCAGTGAGTCGGGGGGCTCTGGAAACACCATATATTTT.

Comments on this clone: Other DNA sequences in this sample translate to the same CDR3. The gene calls are TRBV29-1 and TRBJ1-3; D gene uncertain. CDR3 length: 13 amino acids. V was shortened by 3 bases and J by 0 bases, with 6 bases between the two germline ends. The V gene's germline CDR1 is SQVTM and CDR2 ANQGSEA. The CDR3 is CSVDGGSGNTIYF. In DNA, the CDR3 is TGCAGCGTTGATGGCGGCTCTGGAAACACCATATATTTT.